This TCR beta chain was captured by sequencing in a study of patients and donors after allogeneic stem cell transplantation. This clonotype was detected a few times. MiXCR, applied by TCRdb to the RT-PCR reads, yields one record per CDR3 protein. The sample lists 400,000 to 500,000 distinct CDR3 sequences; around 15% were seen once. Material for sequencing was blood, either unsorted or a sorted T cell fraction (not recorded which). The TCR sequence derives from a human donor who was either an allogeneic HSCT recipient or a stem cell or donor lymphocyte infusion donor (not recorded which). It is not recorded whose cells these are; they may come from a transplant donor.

The CDR3 region has the DNA TGTGCCAGCAGTGACGCACTAGGGATCGGGGAGCTGTTTTTT. Its translation: CASSDALGIGELFF. The genes are TRBV2 and TRBJ2-2, with D tentatively TRBD2 (5 bases). Deletions cut 3 bases from V and 7 bases from J, with 12 bases between. The length of the CDR3 is 14 residues. Germline loops: CDR1 SNHLY, CDR2 FYNNEI.